This paragraph covers one T cell receptor beta chain sequence. Only in-frame clones appear in the TCRdb table, and some are missing; sequencing was by immunoSEQ multiplex PCR. In the table there are about 190,000 clones, 70% to 90% of which are singletons. This CDR3 has 11 residues. CDR1 and CDR2 from the germline V gene are LNHDA and SQIVND (reference sequence). Trimming pared 2 bases from V and 10 bases from J, leaving 5 bases between. These data originate in a study of blood T cell repertoires in COVID-19. The wider study: Specimens from acute and convalescent COVID-19 originated in the United States, Italy and Spain. From T cells, B-cell-depleted T cells, or PBMCs came the material, which was cDNA or gDNA.

The sequence came from a woman aged 25-40 years with active or convalescent COVID-19. The sequenced material came from peripheral blood. The rearrangement links TRBV19 to TRBJ1-4; D is uncertain. DNA for the CDR3: TGTGCCAGTAGTATACGCGGAAAACTGTTTTTT. Translated, it gives CASSIRGKLFF.